Listed below are T cell receptor beta chains from one sample, sequenced in a study of blood T cell repertoires in COVID-19. The data were produced by immunoSEQ multiplex PCR, yet TCRdb's version contains in-frame clones alone and is incomplete. The sample lists roughly 100,000 clones; approximately 85% were seen once. Source material: peripheral blood. The receptors here all came from a man aged 45-65 years with acute or convalescent COVID-19. Each CDR3 is given with its conserved first and last residue. D genes are given only for firm matches. Clone size is not always given. Where it is, it says once, few, many or a class for expanded clones.

d_gene	v_gene	j_gene	abundance	CDR3nt	CDR3aa
TRBD1	TRBV5-1	TRBJ1-1	-	TGCGCCAGCAGCTCCCCAGGGGGCGCTGAAGCTTTCTTT	CASSSPGGAEAFF
-	TRBV5-4	TRBJ1-2	-	TGTGCCAGCAGCTCGGAACAGGGTTGGGGCTACACCTTC	CASSSEQGWGYTF
TRBD1	TRBV27	TRBJ2-1	few	TGTGCCAGCAGGATGGGACAGACCTCCTACAATGAGCAGTTCTTC	CASRMGQTSYNEQFF
-	TRBV20-1	TRBJ2-7	-	TGCAGTGCTATCCGGGGATACGAGCAGTACTTC	CSAIRGYEQYF
-	TRBV7-6	TRBJ2-7	once	TGTGCCAGCAGCTTAGGACTTTCCTACGAGCAGTACTTC	CASSLGLSYEQYF
-	TRBV19	TRBJ2-7	-	TGTGCCACTACCAGGGGATACGAGCAGTACTTC	CATTRGYEQYF
-	TRBV11-3	TRBJ2-1	-	TGTGCCAGCAGCTTAGTCTTTATCTACAATGAGCAGTTCTTC	CASSLVFIYNEQFF
-	TRBV9	TRBJ2-3	-	TGTGCCAGCAGCGTAGACTACCATACCGGGAGATTCACAGATACGCAGTATTTT	CASSVDYHTGRFTDTQYF
TRBD2	TRBV5-1	TRBJ2-1	-	TGCGCCAGCAGCCCCTGGACTAGCGGGAGTTATGAGCAGTTCTTC	CASSPWTSGSYEQFF
TRBD2	TRBV14	TRBJ2-7	-	TGTGCCAGCAGCCAAGGAGGACTAGCGGGGAATTTCCGCTACGAGCAGTACTTC	CASSQGGLAGNFRYEQYF
-	TRBV5-1	TRBJ2-3	once	TGCGCCAGCAAAAATAGCTTATTGTCAGATACGCAGTATTTT	CASKNSLLSDTQYF
-	TRBV6-5	TRBJ1-4	-	TGTGCCAGCAGTAGAACAGGCGAAAAACTGTTTTTT	CASSRTGEKLFF
TRBD2	TRBV30	TRBJ2-5	-	TGTGCCTGGAGTGAGGGGCCCGGGGCCGGGGGGCAAGAGACCCAGTACTTC	CAWSEGPGAGGQETQYF
TRBD2	TRBV29-1	TRBJ2-1	-	TGCAGCGTTGGCCCGACTAGCGGGAAGAACAATGAGCAGTTCTTC	CSVGPTSGKNNEQFF
-	TRBV7-8	TRBJ2-1	-	TGTGCCAGCAGCACTGACGGGACCGGGGGTCGGTTCTTC	CASSTDGTGGRFF
-	TRBV6-5	TRBJ1-2	-	TGTGCCAGCAGCGCGGACATCTCGCATAACTATGGCTACACCTTC	CASSADISHNYGYTF
TRBD2	TRBV9	TRBJ2-1	-	TGTGCCAGCGGTCGGACTAGCGGAAACAATGAGCAGTTCTTC	CASGRTSGNNEQFF
TRBD1	TRBV28	TRBJ2-7	-	TGTGCCAGCAGTCCTACGGACAGGGGTGGCTACGAGCAGTACTTC	CASSPTDRGGYEQYF
TRBD1	TRBV25-1	TRBJ2-7	-	TGTGCCAGCAGTCATACCCGGGGGACAGGAGACGAGCAGTACTTC	CASSHTRGTGDEQYF
-	TRBV5-1	TRBJ2-5	-	TGCGCCAGCAGCTTCGGCAGGGCCCAAGAGACCCAGTACTTC	CASSFGRAQETQYF
TRBD1	TRBV4-1	TRBJ1-5	few	TGCGCCAGCAGCCAAGACATGACAGGGCTAAATCAGCCCCAGCATTTT	CASSQDMTGLNQPQHF
-	TRBV29-1	TRBJ1-2	-	TGCAGCGTCGGGGGACTCCATAACTATGGCTACACCTTC	CSVGGLHNYGYTF
TRBD2	TRBV9	TRBJ2-2	-	TGTGCCAGCAGCGTATCACTAGCGGGGGGGAACACCGGGGAGCTGTTTTTT	CASSVSLAGGNTGELFF
-	TRBV28	TRBJ2-2	once	TGTGCCAGCAGGCCCCAGGGGGAGCTGTTTTTT	CASRPQGELFF
TRBD2	TRBV25-1	TRBJ2-4	-	TGTGCCAGCAGTGTTGGGAGGGAAGACATTCAGTACTTC	CASSVGREDIQYF
TRBD1	TRBV9	TRBJ2-7	-	TGTGCCAGCAGCCCACAGGGGGCCTCCTACGAGCAGTACTTC	CASSPQGASYEQYF
-	TRBV7-9	TRBJ1-1	-	TGTGCCAGCAGCTTAGAAGGGGGCACTGAAGCTTTCTTT	CASSLEGGTEAFF
TRBD1	TRBV19	TRBJ2-7	-	TGTGCCAGTAGGATATCGACAGGGGAGAGCTCCTACGAGCAGTACTTC	CASRISTGESSYEQYF
-	TRBV29-1	TRBJ2-3	-	TGCAGCGCACAGGATAACACAGATACGCAGTATTTT	CSAQDNTDTQYF
TRBD1	TRBV5-1	TRBJ2-7	-	TGCGCCAGCAGGGGACAGGGCGCCGAGCAGTACTTC	CASRGQGAEQYF
-	TRBV5-1	TRBJ1-5	-	TGCGCCAGCAGCCCGGACAGAAATCAGCCCCAGCATTTT	CASSPDRNQPQHF
-	TRBV18	TRBJ1-5	-	TGTGCCAGCTCAACGACAGTTAGCAATCAGCCCCAGCATTTT	CASSTTVSNQPQHF
TRBD1	TRBV3-1/TRBV3-2	TRBJ2-3	once	TGTGCCAGCAGCCCAGCTATGATCTCGACAGGGACCGTAACAGATACGCAGTATTTT	CASSPAMISTGTVTDTQYF
-	TRBV10-3	TRBJ2-3	-	TGTGCCACCACAGGGTCTAGCACAGATACGCAGTATTTT	CATTGSSTDTQYF
-	TRBV7-9	TRBJ2-1	once	TGTGCCAGCAGCTCCGGGGTGAATGAGCAGTTCTTC	CASSSGVNEQFF
-	TRBV29-1	TRBJ1-2	-	TGCAGCGTAACAGGGTATGGCTACACCTTC	CSVTGYGYTF
TRBD1	TRBV5-1	TRBJ2-3	once	TGCGCCAGCAGCCCCAGGACAGGGAGCGTTGATACGCAGTATTTT	CASSPRTGSVDTQYF
-	TRBV6-5	TRBJ2-7	-	TGTGCCAGCAGTTACTCGAGGTCCCAGGGAAACGAGCAGTACTTC	CASSYSRSQGNEQYF
TRBD1	TRBV10-3	TRBJ1-2	-	TGTGCCATCAGTGAGACAGGGGAATATGGCTACACCTTC	CAISETGEYGYTF
TRBD1	TRBV28	TRBJ1-2	-	TGTGCCAGCAGTTACCGCGACAGGGGGAACTATGGCTACACCTTC	CASSYRDRGNYGYTF
TRBD1	TRBV9	TRBJ2-7	-	TGTGCCAGCAGCGCCCAAGTTGGGGGGACAGGTCCGTACGAGCAGTACTTC	CASSAQVGGTGPYEQYF